One and the same sample provided the 18 T cell receptor beta chains below, sequenced in a study of blood T cells in healthy people across ages. A second PCR, run for about 7 to 11 cycles, used a sample-barcoded 5' primer plus a J-beta primer mix. TCRdb independently ran MiXCR on the 5' RACE reads; one entry per CDR3 protein. The sample has roughly 570,000 distinct CDR3 sequences; 25% to 30% are singletons. The specimen sequenced was blood. These receptors originate from a woman in her 70s in good health.

This clonotype occurred a few times. The rearrangement links TRBV7-3 to TRBJ1-2; 7 positions match TRBD1. The CDR3 is made up of 12 amino acids. The J segment lost 9 bases and the V segment lost 5 bases, leaving 6 bases of the junction unmatched. Germline V gene data show CDR1 as SGHTA and CDR2 as FQGTGA. CDR3 residues: CASSATGDRYTF. The CDR3 DNA sequence: TGTGCCAGCAGCGCAACAGGGGATCGCTACACCTTC.

In its sample, this clonotype was seen many times. The J gene is TRBJ1-3, the V gene TRBV6-5; tentatively, D is TRBD1 (6 bases). CDR1 MNHEY and CDR2 SVGAGI come from the germline V gene. There are 15 residues in the CDR3. The germline V and J ends were trimmed by 2 bases and 4 bases, with 12 bases remaining between them. CDR3 DNA: TGTGCCAGCAGTTACCACGGGGGCAAGGGAAACACCATATATTTT. It yields the protein CASSYHGGKGNTIYF.

The chain couples TRBV4-1 to TRBJ2-1, with 10 nucleotides matching TRBD2. The trim removed 3 bases at V and 1 base at J, leaving 15 bases unmatched. This CDR3 is built from 20 residues. Germline lookup yields CDR1 MGHRA and CDR2 YSYEKL. The CDR3 DNA follows: TGCGCCAGCAGCCAGGGTGGGTCGTCTAGCGGGAGCGGTTCCTACAATGAGCAGTTCTTC. Amino acids: CASSQGGSSSGSGSYNEQFF.

The rearrangement links TRBV3-1 to TRBJ2-3; D uncertain. The CDR3 is 12 residues long. The germline gives CDR1 LGHDT, CDR2 YNNKEL (reference sequence). V was cut by 6 bases and J by 0 bases, with 4 bases left in between. The CDR3 DNA reads TGTGCCAGCAGGGCGAGCACAGATACGCAGTATTTT. Amino acids: CASRASTDTQYF.

The rearrangement uses TRBV6-6 and TRBJ1-2; 10 positions agree with TRBD1. Losses at the gene ends were 4 bases for V and 7 bases for J; bases not matched to a gene: 3. Germline V CDR1 and CDR2: MNHNY, SVGAGI (reference sequence). CDR3 length equals 13 residues. DNA of the CDR3: TGTGCCAGCAGTTCGGGACAGGGGTTTGGCTACACCTTC. The encoded protein is CASSSGQGFGYTF.

V usage is TRBV5-1 and J usage is TRBJ1-2; TRBD1 might be the D (6 bases). Trimming took 1 base from V and 4 from J, leaving 14 bases between them. Looked up from germline, CDR1 is SGHRS and CDR2 is YFSETQ. The CDR3 runs to 15 residues. In DNA, the CDR3 is TGCGCCAGCAGCTTGTCCGGACAGCCTCCCTATGGCTACACCTTC. It codes for CASSLSGQPPYGYTF.

This sequence joins TRBV4-1 and TRBJ2-6, with TRBD2 matching 8 bases. The germline V gene encodes CDR1 MGHRA and CDR2 YSYEKL. This CDR3 has 18 amino acids. V lost 4 bases to trimming and J lost 0 bases; unmatched junction nucleotides: 8. CDR3 sequence (DNA): TGCGCCAGCAGCCCGACTAGCGTGTCCTCCTCTGGGGCCAACGTCCTGACTTTC. It is translated as CASSPTSVSSSGANVLTF.

This clonotype occurred a few times. The gene calls are TRBV12-3 or TRBV12-4 and TRBJ2-5; D gene unclear. The CDR3 loop spans 11 amino acids. The V gene lost 2 bases and the J gene lost 7 bases, with 5 bases spanning the gap. The CDR3 reads CASSLTLTQYF. The DNA for the CDR3 is TGTGCCAGCAGTTTAACCCTGACCCAGTACTTC.

The V gene is TRBV20-1, the J gene TRBJ2-5; TRBD2 matches at 8 bases. The CDR3 totals 14 residues. Germline values: CDR1 DFQATT, CDR2 SNEGSKA (reference sequence). J was trimmed by 3 bases and V by 5 bases; bases with no gene match: 8. CDR3 bases: TGCAGTGCTCCCCCTAGCGGGTTAGAAGAGACCCAGTACTTC. Translation gives CSAPPSGLEETQYF.

This clonotype was seen a few times. This sequence joins TRBV7-3 and TRBJ1-1, with D possibly matching TRBD1 (6 bases). Deletions cut 4 bases from V and 3 bases from J, with 12 bases between. This CDR3 contains 14 residues. CDR1 is SGHTA and CDR2 is FQGTGA in the germline V gene. CDR3 nucleotide sequence: TGTGCCAGCAGCTCTCAGGGGCCGGACACTGAAGCTTTCTTT. It specifies CASSSQGPDTEAFF.

This rearrangement joins TRBV7-2 to TRBJ2-1; 8 nucleotides line up with TRBD2. Germline V gives CDR1 SGHTA, CDR2 FQGNSA. The CDR3 length is 15 residues. J was trimmed by 9 bases and V by 4 bases; bases with no gene match: 11. This CDR3 is CASSSQMGAGGEQFF. The CDR3 DNA follows: TGTGCCAGCAGCTCCCAAATGGGGGCGGGGGGTGAGCAGTTCTTC.

V usage is TRBV4-1 and J usage is TRBJ2-3, with TRBD2 identical over 8 bases. The CDR3 totals 15 residues. The germline gives CDR1 MGHRA, CDR2 YSYEKL. J was trimmed by 0 bases and V by 7 bases; bases with no gene match: 6. The chain's CDR3 is CASTSSGGSTDTQYF. CDR3 in DNA: TGCGCCAGCACCTCAAGCGGGGGTAGCACAGATACGCAGTATTTT.

This chain uses TRBV20-1 with TRBJ2-3, with 7 bases matching TRBD1. The J segment lost 1 base and the V segment lost 0 bases, leaving 4 bases of the junction unmatched. The germline V gene encodes CDR1 DFQATT and CDR2 SNEGSKA (reference sequence). CDR3 length equals 15 residues. CDR3 sequence reads: CSARDDQGGTDTQYF. CDR3 in DNA: TGCAGTGCTAGAGATGACCAGGGGGGCACAGATACGCAGTATTTT.

The CDR3 region is CASSVWAGGHQETQYF. The CDR3, as DNA: TGTGCCAGCAGCGTATGGGCTGGGGGACACCAAGAGACCCAGTACTTC. This rearrangement joins TRBV9 to TRBJ2-1; D might be TRBD1 or TRBD2, each matching 5 bases. The J call may be wrong; the DNA end is better matched by TRBJ2-5. Germline lookup yields CDR1 SGDLS and CDR2 YYNGEE. The CDR3 is 16 amino acids.

This clonotype was observed a handful of times. V is TRBV7-2 and J is TRBJ1-1, with 12 bases that match TRBD1. The CDR3 spans 16 residues. Per germline, CDR1 SGHTA and CDR2 FQGNSA. Trimming cost V 4 bases and J 8 bases; bases outside gene matches: 11. The DNA for the CDR3 is TGTGCCAGCAGCTCCATCCGGGACAGGGGGCGCGTCGAAGCTTTCTTT. It encodes CASSSIRDRGRVEAFF.

In this sample, this clonotype turned up a few times. The chain carries TRBV27 and TRBJ1-1; weak D call: TRBD1 (5 bases). Germline assignment: CDR1 MNHEY and CDR2 SMNVEV (reference sequence). This CDR3 is 15 amino acids long. V was pared by 1 base and J by 1 base, with 10 bases between. The CDR3 region is CASSLWGSRNTEAFF. As DNA, the CDR3 is TGTGCCAGCAGTTTATGGGGCAGTCGGAACACTGAAGCTTTCTTT.

The chain recombines TRBV19 with TRBJ2-5; TRBD1 matches 7 bases. The last part of the DNA fits TRBJ2-1 better; the J call may be wrong. The CDR3 is 15 amino acids. Germline CDR1 and CDR2: LNHDA and SQIVND (reference sequence). Here the CDR3 reads CASSDRDRGWNEQFF. The CDR3 DNA is TGTGCCAGTAGTGACCGGGACAGAGGATGGAATGAGCAGTTCTTC.

This clonotype was detected a few times. This sequence joins TRBV20-1 and TRBJ1-5, with D perhaps TRBD1 (6 bases). Per the germline V gene, CDR1 is DFQATT and CDR2 is SNEGSKA (reference sequence). Trimming took 0 bases from V and 5 from J, leaving 14 bases between them. CDR3 length equals 15 residues. The CDR3 is CSARDAGAGDQPQHF. CDR3 in DNA: TGCAGTGCTAGAGATGCGGGGGCAGGGGATCAGCCCCAGCATTTT.